Shown below are 2 T cell receptor beta chains from a single sample sequenced in a study of tumor-infiltrating lymphocytes in primary liver carcinoma. Both RNA and DNA were isolated together from approximately 22-30 mg of bulk tissue that had not been sorted. With a constant-region primer, TCR beta cDNA was made from about 0.5 ug of total RNA. A slightly modified ARM-PCR protocol with three nested multiplex PCR rounds produced these TCR beta libraries. The first two PCR rounds used TRBV1-TRBV30 primers with a Cbeta primer, approximately 9 cycles each. In TCRdb, the multiplex PCR reads were re-called with MiXCR into one record per CDR3 protein. Of tens of thousands of distinct CDR3 sequences listed, 65% to 85% were seen once; the top ten hold 35%. Material for sequencing was liver tumor tissue from sampling region 2. The subset here: tumor region T2, inferior pole. The receptors shown here come from a woman under 40 with primary liver carcinoma and hepatitis B virus infection.

Details on this clonotype: Lacking the conserved final phenylalanine or tryptophan, this CDR3 likely reflects a read error. No DNA is shown, since the ends of the CDR3 on it are uncertain; the CDR3 is the one TCRdb lists. The V gene is TRBV28, the J gene TRBJ2-2; whether TRBD1, the table's D call, matches the DNA was not checked. The length of the CDR3 is 13 amino acids, counting both ends. Germline assignment: CDR1 MDHEN and CDR2 SYDVKM. CDR3 loop: CASSLSGGGELSI.

This clonotype occurred once. The junction departs from the called germline gene at one end, perhaps through a read error. The V gene is TRBV11-2, the J gene TRBJ1-5; no clear D. Looked up from germline, CDR1 is SGHAT and CDR2 is FQNNGV. This CDR3 comprises 15 residues. This chain's CDR3 is CASSLDPSPSQLQHF. The CDR3 DNA is TGTGCCAGCAGCTTAGATCCCTCCCCGTCTCAGCTCCAGCATTTT.